This T cell receptor beta chain was sequenced in a study of OX40 agonist ivuxolimab in advanced cancers. Study findings and constraints: CD8+ T cells were the subset that, on average, had more expanded clones than CD4+.

The CDR3 extends over 13 amino acids. The ends lost 6 bases at V and 6 bases at J; junction bases unmatched: 5. CDR1 is MGHRA, CDR2 YSYEKL, per germline. Patients were ruled out by autoimmune disease history or systemic immunosuppression. Assay used: immunoSEQ multiplex PCR; TCRdb lists only in-frame clones, some missing. The sample lists about 72,000 clones, 75% to 95% occurring once. In its sample, this clone was seen a few times. Its antigen remains unidentified. The input for sequencing was CD4+ or CD8+ T cells sorted from blood, taken in a trial of the OX40 agonist ivuxolimab. The genes are TRBV4-1 and TRBJ1-5; 7 bases are shared with TRBD1. The sequence came from an adult with an advanced solid tumor such as melanoma, head and neck, liver or kidney cancer. The DNA for the CDR3 is TGCGCCAGCAGGGAGACAGGGACTCAGCCCCAGCATTTT. This sequence encodes CASRETGTQPQHF.